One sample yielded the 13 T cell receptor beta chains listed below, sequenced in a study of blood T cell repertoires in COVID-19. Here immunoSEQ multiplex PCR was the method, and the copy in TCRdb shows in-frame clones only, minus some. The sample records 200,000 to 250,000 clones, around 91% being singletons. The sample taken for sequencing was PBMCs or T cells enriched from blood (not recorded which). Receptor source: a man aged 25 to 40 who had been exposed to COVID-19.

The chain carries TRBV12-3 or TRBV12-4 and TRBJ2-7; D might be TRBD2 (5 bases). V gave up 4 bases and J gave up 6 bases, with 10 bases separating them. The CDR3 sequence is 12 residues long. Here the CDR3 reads CASSSTRAEQYF. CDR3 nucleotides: TGTGCCAGCAGTTCGACGCGGGCCGAGCAGTACTTC.

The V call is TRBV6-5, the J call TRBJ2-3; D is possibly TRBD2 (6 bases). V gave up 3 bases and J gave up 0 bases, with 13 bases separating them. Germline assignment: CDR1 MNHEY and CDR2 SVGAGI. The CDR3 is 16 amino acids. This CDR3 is CASSYSGPASTDTQYF. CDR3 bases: TGTGCCAGCAGTTATAGCGGACCGGCTAGCACAGATACGCAGTATTTT.

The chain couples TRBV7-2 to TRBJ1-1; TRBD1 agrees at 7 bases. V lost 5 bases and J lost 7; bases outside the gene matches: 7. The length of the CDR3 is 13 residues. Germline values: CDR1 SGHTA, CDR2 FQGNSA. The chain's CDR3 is CASSKDRPNEAFF. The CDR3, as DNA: TGTGCCAGCAGCAAGGACAGGCCAAATGAAGCTTTCTTT.

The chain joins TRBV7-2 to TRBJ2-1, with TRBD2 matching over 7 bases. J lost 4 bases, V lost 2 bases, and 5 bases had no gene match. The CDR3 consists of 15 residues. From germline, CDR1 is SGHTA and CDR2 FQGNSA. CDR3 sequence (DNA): TGTGCCAGCAGCTTAACAGCGGGGAGATACAATGAGCAGTTCTTC. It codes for CASSLTAGRYNEQFF.

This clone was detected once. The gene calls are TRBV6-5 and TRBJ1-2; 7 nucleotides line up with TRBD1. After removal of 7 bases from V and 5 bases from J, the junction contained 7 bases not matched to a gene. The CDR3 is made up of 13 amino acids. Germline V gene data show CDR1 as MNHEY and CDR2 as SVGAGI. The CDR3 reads CASTQGDQYGYTF. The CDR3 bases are TGTGCCAGCACCCAGGGGGATCAGTATGGCTACACCTTC.

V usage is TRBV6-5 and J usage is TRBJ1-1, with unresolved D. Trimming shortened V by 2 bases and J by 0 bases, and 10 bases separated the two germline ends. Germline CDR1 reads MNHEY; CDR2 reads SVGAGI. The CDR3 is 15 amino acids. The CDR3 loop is CASSYGPQMNTEAFF. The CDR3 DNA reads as TGTGCCAGCAGTTACGGCCCCCAGATGAACACTGAAGCTTTCTTT.

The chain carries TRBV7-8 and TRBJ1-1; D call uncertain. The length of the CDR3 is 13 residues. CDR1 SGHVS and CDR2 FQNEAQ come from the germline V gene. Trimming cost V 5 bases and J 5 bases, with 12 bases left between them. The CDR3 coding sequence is TGTGCCAGCAGCCGCGCGGGGAGTACTGAAGCTTTCTTT. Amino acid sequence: CASSRAGSTEAFF.

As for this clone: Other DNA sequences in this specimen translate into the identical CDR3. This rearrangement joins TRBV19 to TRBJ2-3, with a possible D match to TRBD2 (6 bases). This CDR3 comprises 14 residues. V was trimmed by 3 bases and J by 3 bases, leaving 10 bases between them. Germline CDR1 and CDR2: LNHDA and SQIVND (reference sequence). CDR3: CASSIGGGTDTQYF. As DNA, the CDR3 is TGTGCCAGTAGTATCGGGGGTGGGACAGATACGCAGTATTTT.

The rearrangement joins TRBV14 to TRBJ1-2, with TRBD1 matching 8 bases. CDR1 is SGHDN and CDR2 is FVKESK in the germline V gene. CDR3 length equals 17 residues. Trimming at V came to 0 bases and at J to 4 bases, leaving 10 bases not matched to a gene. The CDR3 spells CASSQDPDRVGGYGYTF. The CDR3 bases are TGTGCCAGCAGCCAAGACCCGGACAGGGTAGGTGGCTATGGCTACACCTTC.

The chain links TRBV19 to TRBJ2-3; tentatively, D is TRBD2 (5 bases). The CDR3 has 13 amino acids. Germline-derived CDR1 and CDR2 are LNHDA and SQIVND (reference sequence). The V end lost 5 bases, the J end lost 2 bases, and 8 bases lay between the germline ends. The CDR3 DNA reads TGTGCCAGTAGTGATCTAGCCACAGATACGCAGTATTTT. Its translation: CASSDLATDTQYF.

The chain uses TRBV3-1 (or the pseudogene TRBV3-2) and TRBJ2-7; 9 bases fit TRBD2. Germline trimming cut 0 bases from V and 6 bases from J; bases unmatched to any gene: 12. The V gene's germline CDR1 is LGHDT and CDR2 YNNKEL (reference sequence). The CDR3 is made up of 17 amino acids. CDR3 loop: CASSQDAAGGPWVEQYF. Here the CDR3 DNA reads TGTGCCAGCAGCCAAGATGCAGCGGGGGGCCCCTGGGTCGAGCAGTACTTC.

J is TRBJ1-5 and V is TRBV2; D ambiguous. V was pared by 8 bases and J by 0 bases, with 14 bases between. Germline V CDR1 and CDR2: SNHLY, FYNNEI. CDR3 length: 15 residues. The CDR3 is CASGEVRDSNQPQHF. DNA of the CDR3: TGTGCCAGCGGCGAGGTCAGAGATAGCAATCAGCCCCAGCATTTT.

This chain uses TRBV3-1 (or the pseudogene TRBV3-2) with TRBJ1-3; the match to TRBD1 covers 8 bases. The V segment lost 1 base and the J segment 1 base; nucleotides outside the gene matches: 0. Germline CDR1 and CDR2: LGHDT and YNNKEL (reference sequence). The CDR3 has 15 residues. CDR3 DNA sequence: TGTGCCAGCAGCCAAGGGACAGGGTCTGGAAACACCATATATTTT. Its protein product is CASSQGTGSGNTIYF.